Below, 23 T cell receptor beta chains from the same sample are listed, as sequenced in a study of blood T cell repertoires in COVID-19. The data were produced by immunoSEQ multiplex PCR, yet TCRdb's version contains in-frame clones alone and is incomplete. This sample has fewer than 250,000 clones; over 75% occur once, and the top ten carry 7.2%. The sample comprised PBMCs or T cells enriched from blood (not recorded which). The receptors stem from a man younger than 40 in a cohort exposed to, infected with or recovered from COVID-19 (not recorded which).

This chain uses TRBV14 with TRBJ2-2; D is possibly TRBD2 (5 bases). The V end was cut by 3 bases, the J end by 7 bases, with 18 bases between. Germline lookup yields CDR1 SGHDN and CDR2 FVKESK. The CDR3 has 16 residues. CDR3 sequence reads: CASSHRSGERLGELFF. In nucleotides, the CDR3 is TGTGCCAGCAGCCATAGGTCTGGGGAGCGGCTCGGGGAGCTGTTTTTT.

This chain connects TRBV19 to TRBJ1-2; D may be TRBD1 (5 bases). The CDR3 is made up of 13 amino acids. From germline, CDR1 is LNHDA and CDR2 SQIVND (reference sequence). V dropped 3 bases and J dropped 7 bases, with 12 bases sitting between them. The chain's CDR3 is CASSMQAGSGYTF. The CDR3 coding sequence is TGTGCCAGTAGTATGCAAGCAGGGTCTGGCTACACCTTC.

The V call is TRBV5-6, the J call TRBJ2-2; 11 bases agree with TRBD2. The V gene's germline CDR1 is SGHDT and CDR2 YYEEEE. The CDR3 consists of 16 residues. Trimming removed 4 bases from V and 3 bases from J; junction bases left unmatched: 5. The CDR3 reads CASSLAGGAYTGELFF. Here the CDR3 DNA reads TGTGCCAGCAGCCTAGCGGGAGGAGCGTACACCGGGGAGCTGTTTTTT.

The chain recombines TRBV6-2 or TRBV6-3 with TRBJ2-1, with D maybe TRBD2 (5 bases). The CDR3 runs 15 residues. V lost 4 bases, J lost 2 bases, and 12 bases lay in between. Looked up from germline, CDR1 is MNHEY and CDR2 is SVGEGT. CDR3 sequence reads: CASSFTAVTYNEQFF. The CDR3 bases are TGTGCCAGCAGTTTCACAGCGGTCACCTACAATGAGCAGTTCTTC.

The chain links TRBV28 to TRBJ2-7; D is uncertain. Germline V CDR1 and CDR2: MDHEN, SYDVKM. This CDR3 comprises 12 residues. Trimming took 2 bases from V and 11 from J, leaving 13 bases between them. The CDR3 bases are TGTGCCAGCAGTTTACCCGGCGGTCAAAAGTACTTC. This codes for CASSLPGGQKYF.

This chain connects TRBV5-1 to TRBJ1-3; TRBD1 agrees at 10 bases. Germline trimming cut 2 bases from V and 2 bases from J; bases unmatched to any gene: 4. Germline V gene data show CDR1 as SGHRS and CDR2 as YFSETQ. The CDR3 totals 16 residues. In DNA form, the CDR3 reads TGCGCCAGCAGCTTCGGGGACAGGGGAACTGGAAACACCATATATTTT. Translating it yields CASSFGDRGTGNTIYF. Filled out from reference TRBV5-1 and TRBJ1-3, the complete variable domain reads KAGVTQTPRYLIKTRGQQVTLSCSPISGHRSVSWYQQTPGQGLQFLFEYFSETQRNKGNFPGRFSGRQFSNSRSEMNVSTLELGDSALYLCASSFGDRGTGNTIYFGEGSWLTVV.

The chain recombines TRBV19 with TRBJ2-1; weak D call: TRBD2 (5 bases). With 5 bases removed from V and 4 bases from J, the gap between germline ends came to 18 bases. Germline lookup yields CDR1 LNHDA and CDR2 SQIVND (reference sequence). CDR3 length: 16 amino acids. The CDR3 DNA sequence: TGTGCCAGTAGTGTCCTCCTAGCCCTTACATACAATGAGCAGTTCTTC. Residues: CASSVLLALTYNEQFF. The full variable domain, completed using reference TRBV19 and TRBJ2-1, is DGGITQSPKYLFRKEGQNVTLSCEQNLNHDAMYWYRQDPGQGLRLIYYSQIVNDFQKGDIAEGYSVSREKKESFPLTVTSAQKNPTAFYLCASSVLLALTYNEQFFGPGTRLTVL.

The chain combines TRBV5-4 with TRBJ1-1, with D possibly matching TRBD1 (6 bases). Germline loops: CDR1 SGHNT, CDR2 YYREEE (reference sequence). Between the trimmed V and J ends, which lost 4 bases and 2 bases, there was a span of 15 bases. CDR3 length equals 15 residues. CDR3 in amino acids: CASSNNQGPNTEAFF. CDR3 DNA: TGTGCCAGCAGCAATAACCAGGGGCCAAACACTGAAGCTTTCTTT.

V is TRBV6-1 and J is TRBJ2-5; TRBD2 is a possible D gene (6 bases). V was pared by 1 base and J by 5 bases, with 17 bases between. CDR3 length equals 16 residues. CDR1 MNHNS and CDR2 SASEGT come from the germline V gene. CDR3 nucleotide sequence: TGTGCCAGCAGTGAAGTCTCGGGGGTAGCGTGGGAGACCCAGTACTTC. Its protein product is CASSEVSGVAWETQYF.

CDR3 in DNA: TGTGCCACCAAGAAGACAGGGGCCTATGGCTACACCTTC. Translation: CATKKTGAYGYTF. The chain uses TRBV24-1 and TRBJ1-2; 8 positions agree with TRBD1. CDR3 length equals 13 residues. Losses at the gene ends were 8 bases for V and 4 bases for J; bases not matched to a gene: 5. The V gene's germline CDR1 is KGHDR and CDR2 SFDVKD.

This clone was seen more than once but under ten times. The chain has TRBV6-1 and TRBJ1-5, with D tentatively TRBD1 (6 bases). This CDR3 region has 14 residues. Trimming took off 1 base at V and 7 bases at J, with 11 bases between the two ends. The germline V gene has CDR1 MNHNS and CDR2 SASEGT. The CDR3 region has the DNA TGTGCCAGCAGTGAAGAACAGGGCGGCCAGCCCCAGCATTTT. Translating it yields CASSEEQGGQPQHF.

This CDR3 reads CTPVQWTDSCAVRQYF. In DNA form, the CDR3 reads TGCACCCCAGTCCAGTGGACAGACTCCTGCGCTGTAAGGCAGTACTTC. The rearrangement uses TRBV29-1 and TRBJ2-7, with TRBD1 as a possible D gene (6 bases). Germline lookup yields CDR1 SQVTM and CDR2 ANQGSEA. CDR3 size: 16 residues.

The chain couples TRBV10-3 to TRBJ2-2; TRBD2 agrees at 11 bases. V lost 3 bases to trimming and J lost 7 bases; unmatched junction nucleotides: 4. Germline V lookup: CDR1 ENHRY, CDR2 SYGVKD. The CDR3 length is 15 residues. CDR3 sequence (DNA): TGTGCCATCAGTGAACTAGCGGGAGTCGTCGGGGAGCTGTTTTTT. Amino acid sequence: CAISELAGVVGELFF.

The chain links TRBV3-1 (or the pseudogene TRBV3-2) to TRBJ1-1; D ambiguous. This CDR3 region has 14 residues. Per the germline V gene, CDR1 is LGHDT and CDR2 is YNNKEL (reference sequence). Trimming took off 5 bases at V and 0 bases at J, with 10 bases between the two ends. The CDR3 DNA is TGTGCCAGCAGCGCCGACATCGTGAACACTGAAGCTTTCTTT. Translated, it gives CASSADIVNTEAFF.

This rearrangement joins TRBV9 to TRBJ2-4, with D possibly TRBD2 on 6 matching bases. The CDR3 consists of 20 residues. V lost 0 bases and J 1 base, leaving 23 bases between the germline ends. Germline V gives CDR1 SGDLS, CDR2 YYNGEE. The CDR3 region is CASSVGSILDGEEAKNIQYF. The DNA of the CDR3 is TGTGCCAGCAGCGTAGGTTCCATTTTGGACGGGGAGGAGGCCAAAAACATTCAGTACTTC.

DNA for the CDR3: TGTGCCATCAGTATTAGGTCTAGTCTACGCGGGGAGCTGTTTTTT. It yields the protein CAISIRSSLRGELFF. V and J are TRBV10-3 and TRBJ2-2, with unresolved D. The length of the CDR3 is 15 residues. Between the trimmed V and J ends, which lost 5 bases and 7 bases, there was a span of 17 bases. Looked up from germline, CDR1 is ENHRY and CDR2 is SYGVKD.

The chain is built from TRBV2 and TRBJ2-1; 7 bases are a match to TRBD2. Looked up from germline, CDR1 is SNHLY and CDR2 is FYNNEI. This CDR3 is built from 15 residues. V shed 7 bases, J shed 5 bases, and the junction held 11 bases outside the gene matches. The CDR3, as DNA: TGTGCCAGCAACTTAAAAAGCGGGGCCAACAATGAGCAGTTCTTC. Its translation: CASNLKSGANNEQFF.

CDR3 DNA sequence: TGTGCCAGCATGGCGGGAGGGGGAGATACGCAGTATTTT. It specifies CASMAGGGDTQYF. The rearrangement uses TRBV12-3 or TRBV12-4 and TRBJ2-3; 9 nucleotides agree with TRBD2. The CDR3 has 13 amino acids. V was clipped by 7 bases and J by 5 bases; unmatched bases: 4.

The chain uses TRBV18 and TRBJ2-5; 7 bases match TRBD1. The CDR3 is made up of 17 amino acids. V dropped 3 bases and J dropped 4; count of bases not matched to a gene: 14. Germline V lookup: CDR1 KGHSH, CDR2 LQKENI. CDR3: CASSPLSKQGSLETQYF. The CDR3 nucleotides read TGTGCCAGCTCACCGCTAAGTAAACAGGGGTCCCTAGAGACCCAGTACTTC.

This clone was seen more than once but under ten times. The chain combines TRBV6-2 or TRBV6-3 with TRBJ2-7; TRBD1 matches 11 bases. Germline V gene lookup returns CDR1 MNHEY and CDR2 SVGEGT. Unmatched junction bases numbered 6, after V lost 4 bases and J lost 4 bases. The CDR3 loop spans 15 amino acids. CDR3 bases: TGTGCCAGCAGTTCCGGACAGGGGGCTCGGTACGAGCAGTACTTC. Residues: CASSSGQGARYEQYF.

The chain links TRBV4-3 to TRBJ1-1, with D possibly being TRBD1 (6 bases). In germline, CDR1 is LGHNA, CDR2 YSLEER. V was clipped by 0 bases and J by 1 base, with 6 bases between them. The CDR3 consists of 14 residues. The DNA for the CDR3 is TGCGCCAGCAGCCAAGACAGGGGGAACACTGAAGCTTTCTTT. Translated: CASSQDRGNTEAFF.

V gene TRBV5-1 combines with J gene TRBJ2-3, with D possibly TRBD2 on 6 matching bases. Trimming stripped 0 bases from V and 2 bases from J, with 13 bases between. The CDR3 has 16 residues. CDR1 SGHRS and CDR2 YFSETQ come from the germline V gene. In DNA form, the CDR3 reads TGCGCCAGCAGCTTGGTCGTAGCGGAACTCACAGATACGCAGTATTTT. Encoded protein: CASSLVVAELTDTQYF. Full variable domain (outside the CDR3, taken from reference TRBV5-1 and TRBJ2-3): KAGVTQTPRYLIKTRGQQVTLSCSPISGHRSVSWYQQTPGQGLQFLFEYFSETQRNKGNFPGRFSGRQFSNSRSEMNVSTLELGDSALYLCASSLVVAELTDTQYFGPGTRLTVL.

In its sample, this clone was seen a few times. This chain links TRBV4-1 with TRBJ1-2; D possibly corresponds to TRBD1 (5 bases). The CDR3 is made up of 14 amino acids. V was trimmed by 4 bases and J by 5 bases, leaving 14 bases between them. CDR1 and CDR2 (germline): MGHRA, YSYEKL. The CDR3 DNA reads TGCGCCAGCAGCCCAGGGCTACGCTCATATGGCTACACCTTC. Translating gives CASSPGLRSYGYTF.